Reported below is one TCR beta chain. The same CDR3 also results from other DNA sequences found in this sample. Source study methods: By means of reference gene primer amplification, nucleated cell counts were estimated. Using immunoSEQ multiplex PCR, the repertoire was profiled, and TCRdb retains in-frame clones only, with some absent. V and J calls and clone size are copied from that table; D and trimming were computed from the DNA. In the table there are approximately 120,000 clones, more than 60% of which are singletons. Germline values: CDR1 SGHRS, CDR2 YFSETQ. Trimming took 4 bases from V and 5 from J, leaving 12 bases between them. This CDR3 is built from 13 residues. The record originates from a study of blood T cell repertoires in COVID-19. Study context: Whether acute or convalescent, the COVID-19 samples came from the United States, Italy and Spain. The analysed material was cDNA or gDNA that came from T cells, B-cell-depleted T cells, or PBMCs.

The origin of this receptor is an older woman with acute or convalescent COVID-19. Sequencing was carried out using peripheral blood. This sequence joins TRBV5-1 and TRBJ1-1; tentative D call: TRBD1 (6 bases). DNA of the CDR3: TGCGCCAGCAGCAGGACAGTAGGGACTGAAGCTTTCTTT. Residues: CASSRTVGTEAFF.